This T cell receptor beta chain was documented in a study of blood T cells in healthy people across ages. Overall study findings and caveats: A roughly linear fall in TCR beta diversity per million T cells was seen with increasing age.

Isolated PBMCs totaled at least 6.5 million in each sample. Next came a second PCR, run for 7 to 11 cycles, which used a sample-barcoded 5' primer along with a J-beta primer mix. Per sample, CDR3-containing paired-end reads numbered at least 3 million. From the 5' RACE reads, TCRdb called clonotypes with MiXCR, one entry per CDR3 protein. Of some 700,000 distinct CDR3 sequences listed, 22% were seen once; the top ten hold about 22%. V lost 7 bases to trimming and J lost 0 bases, with 13 bases between them. The CDR3 sequence is 15 residues long. As for this clonotype: Antigen specificity is unknown.

The sequenced material came from blood. This chain links TRBV12-3 or TRBV12-4 with TRBJ2-4; possible D gene TRBD2, 5 bases. The sequence was obtained from a man in his 70s in good health. CDR3 coding DNA: TGTGCCAGCACCGAGGGAAGTCTAGCCAAAAACATTCAGTACTTC. This encodes CASTEGSLAKNIQYF.